This T cell receptor beta chain appears in the sequencing data of a study of blood T cell repertoires in COVID-19. Overall study context: Sample material is recorded as cDNA or gDNA derived from T cells, B-cell-depleted T cells, or PBMCs.

Sequenced by immunoSEQ multiplex PCR; TCRdb stores in-frame clones only, minus some. The sample holds about 160,000 clones; about nine tenths are singletons and the top ten take approximately 4%. This TCR was sampled from a woman aged 70-85 years with acute or convalescent COVID-19. Source material: peripheral blood.

CDR3 coding DNA: TGTGCCAGCAGTTACCTCGGGAAGCAGTACTTC. This encodes CASSYLGKQYF. The chain combines TRBV6-5 with TRBJ2-7; D possibly corresponds to TRBD2 (5 bases). The CDR3 is 11 amino acids. Germline V gene lookup returns CDR1 MNHEY and CDR2 SVGAGI. Trimming left V 2 bases short and J 8 bases short, with 7 bases between.